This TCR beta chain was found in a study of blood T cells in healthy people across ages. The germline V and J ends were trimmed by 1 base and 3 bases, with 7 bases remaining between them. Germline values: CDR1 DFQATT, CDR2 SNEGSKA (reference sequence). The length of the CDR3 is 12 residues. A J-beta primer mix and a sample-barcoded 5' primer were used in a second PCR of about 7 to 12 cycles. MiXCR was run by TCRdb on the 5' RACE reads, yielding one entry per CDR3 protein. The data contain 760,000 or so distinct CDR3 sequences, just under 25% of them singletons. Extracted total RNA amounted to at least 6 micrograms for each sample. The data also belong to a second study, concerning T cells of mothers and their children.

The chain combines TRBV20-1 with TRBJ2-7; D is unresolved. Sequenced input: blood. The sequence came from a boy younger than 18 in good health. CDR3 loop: CSARVGNYEQYF. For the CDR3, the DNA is TGCAGTGCTAGAGTTGGGAACTACGAGCAGTACTTC.